These 18 T cell receptor beta chains were sequenced from one sample in a study of blood T cell repertoires in COVID-19. The repertoire was sequenced with immunoSEQ multiplex PCR; TCRdb's copy has only in-frame clones and lacks some. The sample includes about 87,000 clones, approximately 85% of them seen just once. The sequencing sample was made of peripheral blood. These receptors were taken from a woman aged 80 or over with COVID-19, enrolled during active disease.

V is TRBV18 and J is TRBJ2-1, with 13 positions matching TRBD2. Per germline, CDR1 KGHSH and CDR2 LQKENI. The CDR3 is 17 residues long. V shed 3 bases and J 7 bases; nucleotides not matched to a gene: 9. In DNA, the CDR3 is TGTGCCAGCTCACCGGGGATCGGACTAGCGGGAGTTAATGAGCAGTTCTTC. It translates to CASSPGIGLAGVNEQFF.

The chain joins TRBV11-2 to TRBJ2-7; D might be TRBD1 (5 bases). The germline CDR1 and CDR2 sequences are SGHAT and FQNNGV. V was pared by 5 bases and J by 5 bases, with 16 bases between. The CDR3 covers 14 residues. The chain's CDR3 is CASSLGHDSDEQYF. The CDR3 DNA is TGTGCCAGCAGCCTTGGACATGATTCCGACGAGCAGTACTTC.

The chain combines TRBV4-3 with TRBJ1-5; D may be TRBD1 (5 bases). V was trimmed by 0 bases and J by 6 bases, leaving 12 bases between them. CDR3 length equals 15 residues. CDR1 is LGHNA, CDR2 YSLEER, per germline. The CDR3 here is CASSQDHQGGQPQHF. In DNA, the CDR3 is TGCGCCAGCAGCCAAGATCACCAGGGAGGTCAGCCCCAGCATTTT.

The rearrangement uses TRBV7-8 and TRBJ2-1; 9 nucleotides align to TRBD1. Germline V CDR1 and CDR2: SGHVS, FQNEAQ. This CDR3 has 15 amino acids. With V trimmed by 5 bases and J by 9 bases, 11 bases remained unmatched. CDR3 loop: CASSIVGQGRGEQFF. CDR3 in DNA: TGTGCCAGCAGCATTGTAGGACAGGGGAGAGGTGAGCAGTTCTTC.

The chain joins TRBV9 to TRBJ2-5, with 15 bases that match TRBD2. This CDR3 is 20 amino acids long. V lost 2 bases to trimming and J lost 0 bases; unmatched junction nucleotides: 11. Germline V lookup: CDR1 SGDLS, CDR2 YYNGEE. CDR3 region: CASSVSEGTSGGTNQETQYF. The CDR3 DNA reads as TGTGCCAGCAGCGTTAGTGAAGGGACTAGCGGGGGGACAAACCAAGAGACCCAGTACTTC.

The J gene is TRBJ1-5, the V gene TRBV2; possible D gene TRBD1, 5 bases. Per the germline V gene, CDR1 is SNHLY and CDR2 is FYNNEI. V gave up 7 bases and J gave up 6 bases, with 16 bases separating them. The CDR3 consists of 14 residues. This CDR3 reads CASNRGIAGQPQHF. For the CDR3, the DNA is TGTGCCAGCAATCGGGGGATCGCCGGTCAGCCCCAGCATTTT.

The CDR3: CASRETGSREQYF. In DNA, the CDR3 is TGTGCCAGTAGAGAAACAGGGAGTCGCGAGCAGTACTTC. V gene TRBV19 combines with J gene TRBJ2-7, with D maybe TRBD1 (6 bases). CDR1 and CDR2 (germline): LNHDA, SQIVND (reference sequence). With 6 bases removed from V and 6 bases from J, the gap between germline ends came to 15 bases. The CDR3 covers 13 residues.

This clone was counted between two and nine times. The chain links TRBV6-5 to TRBJ2-7; TRBD2 agrees at 13 bases. The germline V gene has CDR1 MNHEY and CDR2 SVGAGI. The CDR3 is 14 residues long. Trimming cost V 7 bases and J 3 bases; bases outside gene matches: 3. CDR3 DNA sequence: TGTGCCAGCACCCGACTAGCGGGGGGCTACGAGCAGTACTTC. Protein product: CASTRLAGGYEQYF.

This CDR3 reads CASSLPFGTEAFF. DNA of the CDR3: TGTGCCAGCTCTCTCCCGTTCGGCACTGAAGCTTTCTTT. The gene calls are TRBV6-5 and TRBJ1-1; the D is unclear. CDR1 MNHEY and CDR2 SVGAGI come from the germline V gene. The V gene lost 8 bases and the J gene lost 4 bases, with 14 bases spanning the gap. The CDR3 loop spans 13 amino acids.

This clone was seen only a few times. This sequence joins TRBV7-2 and TRBJ2-1, with a weak D call TRBD2 (7 bases). V was pared by 5 bases and J by 1 base, with 15 bases between. CDR1 is SGHTA and CDR2 is FQGNSA in the germline V gene. The CDR3 has 16 amino acids. The CDR3 coding sequence is TGTGCCAGCAGCGCCGGGCGGGGGCCTTCCTACAATGAGCAGTTCTTC. Translated, it gives CASSAGRGPSYNEQFF. Filled out from reference TRBV7-2 and TRBJ2-1, the complete variable domain reads GAGVSQSPSNKVTEKGKDVELRCDPISGHTALYWYRQSLGQGLEFLIYFQGNSAPDKSGLPSDRFSAERTGGSVSTLTIQRTQQEDSAVYLCASSAGRGPSYNEQFFGPGTRLTVL.

A remark on this clone: At one end the junction does not follow the germline gene, possibly because of a read error. The rearrangement joins TRBV20-1 to TRBJ2-1, with D unresolved. The CDR3 is made up of 11 amino acids. CDR1 DFQATT and CDR2 SNEGSKA come from the germline V gene (reference sequence). CDR3 DNA: TGCAGTGCGAGAGATCGGAGTGAGCAGTTCTTC. Its protein is CSARDRSEQFF.

CDR3 sequence: CASSDDRLGYTF. The CDR3 bases are TGTGCCAGCAGTGATGACAGGTTAGGCTACACCTTC. The chain links TRBV2 to TRBJ1-2; possibly TRBD1 for D (6 bases). The ends were cut back, 3 bases at V and 8 bases at J, with 10 bases in the middle. The CDR3 contains 12 residues. Germline CDR1 reads SNHLY; CDR2 reads FYNNEI.

The rearrangement uses TRBV19 and TRBJ2-1, with TRBD1 as a possible D gene (5 bases). This CDR3 comprises 12 residues. Trimming cost V 6 bases and J 9 bases, with 12 bases left between them. Germline V gene data show CDR1 as LNHDA and CDR2 as SQIVND (reference sequence). The CDR3 DNA sequence: TGTGCCAGTAGCTTACAGGATGGTGAGCAGTTCTTC. Encoded protein: CASSLQDGEQFF.

The chain joins TRBV3-1 (or the pseudogene TRBV3-2) to TRBJ1-2, with unresolved D. The CDR3 is 14 amino acids. The V end was cut by 2 bases, the J end by 6 bases, with 13 bases between. From germline, CDR1 is LGHDT and CDR2 YNNKEL (reference sequence). The CDR3 region is CASSQWHTADGYTF. The CDR3 DNA reads TGTGCCAGCAGCCAATGGCACACGGCGGATGGCTACACCTTC.

About this clone: Other nucleotide sequences from this sample produce the same CDR3. The chain uses TRBV5-6 and TRBJ1-1; TRBD1 is a possible D gene (6 bases). The germline V and J ends were trimmed by 4 bases and 4 bases, with 14 bases remaining between them. Germline CDR1 SGHDT, CDR2 YYEEEE. The CDR3 extends over 14 amino acids. The CDR3 sequence is CASSLRGGGTEAFF. DNA for the CDR3: TGTGCCAGCAGCCTCCGGGGAGGGGGCACTGAAGCTTTCTTT.

The chain employs TRBV30 and TRBJ2-1, with 7 bases lining up with TRBD1. The CDR3 runs 15 residues. The germline gives CDR1 GTSNPN, CDR2 SVGIG (reference sequence). Germline trimming cut 3 bases from V and 2 bases from J; bases unmatched to any gene: 7. CDR3 sequence (DNA): TGTGCCTGGAGCATGGGGACAGCGACCTACAATGAGCAGTTCTTC. This codes for CAWSMGTATYNEQFF.

V and J are TRBV9 and TRBJ2-3; D is perhaps TRBD2 (5 bases). Germline loops: CDR1 SGDLS, CDR2 YYNGEE. The CDR3 contains 13 residues. V lost 7 bases and J lost 4, with 13 bases in between. The CDR3 nucleotides read TGTGCCAGCTCCTTCGCGGGCCCAGATACGCAGTATTTT. It yields the protein CASSFAGPDTQYF.

CDR3 sequence reads: CASSYSTVHYEQYF. The CDR3 DNA follows: TGTGCCAGCAGTTACTCGACAGTCCACTACGAGCAGTACTTC. The chain is built from TRBV6-2 or TRBV6-3 and TRBJ2-7, with D possibly being TRBD1 (5 bases). The CDR3 loop spans 14 amino acids. Trimming stripped 0 bases from V and 3 bases from J, with 9 bases between. Germline CDR1 reads MNHEY; CDR2 reads SVGEGT.